What follows are 3 T cell receptor beta chains derived from one specimen sequenced in a study of early T cells in non-severe SARS-CoV-2 infection (dated by TCRdb to about 2021). Library generation was performed with 5' RACE. Sequencing instrument: NextSeq 500. TCRdb cleaned the public reads at Q25 with fastp, built clones with MiXCR and kept in-frame beta chains. Every distinct CDR3 protein forms one entry, paired with its most common genes and DNA. The sample table contains 25,000 to 35,000 distinct CDR3 sequences; only one count was recorded for around 5.8% of them. In total, the top ten clones hold 5% to 5.5% of the sample. Sequenced material: whole blood. The receptors derive from an adult who was a healthcare worker with PCR-confirmed SARS-CoV-2 infection or an uninfected control (not recorded which).

This chain joins TRBV6-5 and TRBJ2-7; a possible D gene is TRBD2 (7 bases). Germline V gene sequence: CDR1 MNHEY, CDR2 SVGAGI. The CDR3 consists of 17 residues. Trimming removed 6 bases at V and 3 bases at J, with 24 bases between. The CDR3, as DNA: TGTGCCAGCAGGCCGGAGGGGGGGCGCGTACTCTTCTACGAGCAGTACTTC. Protein: CASRPEGGRVLFYEQYF.

This clonotype was seen many times. The V call is TRBV12-3 or TRBV12-4, the J call TRBJ2-7; TRBD1 agrees at 12 bases. The ends lost 3 bases at V and 4 bases at J; junction bases unmatched: 4. CDR3 length: 15 residues. The CDR3 here is CASSFGDRGRYEQYF. CDR3 coding DNA: TGTGCCAGCAGTTTCGGGGACAGGGGGCGATACGAGCAGTACTTC.

This clonotype was recorded at least ten times. This chain joins TRBV20-1 and TRBJ2-7, with a weak D call TRBD1 (6 bases). V lost 0 bases to trimming and J lost 2 bases, with 14 bases between them. The CDR3 length is 15 residues. Germline V gene data show CDR1 as DFQATT and CDR2 as SNEGSKA (reference sequence). CDR3 coding DNA: TGCAGTGCTAGAGATGTATCAGGGGTGGCCTACGAGCAGTACTTC. Residues: CSARDVSGVAYEQYF.